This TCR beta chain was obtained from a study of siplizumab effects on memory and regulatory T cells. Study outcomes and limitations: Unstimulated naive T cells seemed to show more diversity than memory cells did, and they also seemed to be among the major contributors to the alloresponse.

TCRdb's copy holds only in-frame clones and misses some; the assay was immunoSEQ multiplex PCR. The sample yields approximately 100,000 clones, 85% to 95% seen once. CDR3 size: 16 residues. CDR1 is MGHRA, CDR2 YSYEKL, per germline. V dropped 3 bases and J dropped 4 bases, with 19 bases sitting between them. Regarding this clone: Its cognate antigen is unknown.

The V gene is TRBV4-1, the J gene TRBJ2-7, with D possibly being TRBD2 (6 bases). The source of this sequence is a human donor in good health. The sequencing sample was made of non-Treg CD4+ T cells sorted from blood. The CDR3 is CASSHSRDSNTYEQYF. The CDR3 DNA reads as TGCGCCAGCAGCCATTCGAGGGACTCGAATACATACGAGCAGTACTTC.